Following are 18 T cell receptor beta chains from one sample sequenced in a study of CD8 T cells in ankylosing spondylitis. Via MiXCR, TCRdb re-called the 5' RACE reads, giving one row per CDR3 protein. The sample records 300,000 to 350,000 distinct CDR3 sequences, 11% being singletons. Sequencing used blood, either unsorted or a sorted T cell fraction (not recorded which). The receptors stem from a female donor with ankylosing spondylitis or in good health (not recorded which).

At least ten counts were recorded for this clonotype. The chain uses TRBV4-2 and TRBJ2-1, with 10 bases identical to TRBD2. There are 17 residues in the CDR3. The V and J ends lost 0 bases and 9 bases, in that order; junction bases with no gene match: 11. Germline CDR1 reads LGHNA; CDR2 reads YNFKEQ. The CDR3 nucleotides read TGTGCCAGCAGCCAAGAAAGGAGGACTAGCGGAGTAAGTGAGCAGTTCTTC. Translated, it gives CASSQERRTSGVSEQFF.

The rearrangement links TRBV20-1 to TRBJ2-7, with D possibly being TRBD1 (5 bases). V dropped 5 bases and J dropped 3 bases, with 14 bases sitting between them. In germline, CDR1 is DFQATT, CDR2 SNEGSKA (reference sequence). The CDR3 consists of 13 residues. The CDR3 protein is CSADPKGFYEQYF. The DNA of the CDR3 is TGCAGTGCTGATCCAAAGGGGTTCTACGAGCAGTACTTC.

This clonotype was observed a few times. This chain uses TRBV9 with TRBJ2-3; D not resolved. Between the trimmed V and J ends, which lost 1 base and 0 bases, there was a span of 12 bases. From germline, CDR1 is SGDLS and CDR2 YYNGEE. There are 16 residues in the CDR3. The DNA of the CDR3 is TGTGCCAGCAGCGTATCAGGCGACGCTAGCACAGATACGCAGTATTTT. Translation gives CASSVSGDASTDTQYF.

The V call is TRBV5-5, the J call TRBJ2-7, with 9 bases that match TRBD1. Trimming took 6 bases from V and 3 from J; bases not matched to a gene: 7. The CDR3 runs 14 residues. Germline V lookup: CDR1 SGHKS, CDR2 YYEKEE (reference sequence). CDR3 nucleotides: TGTGCCAGCACCACCGGGACAGGGTTCTACGAGCAGTACTTC. It translates to CASTTGTGFYEQYF.

This clonotype was seen ten or more times. This chain connects TRBV20-1 to TRBJ2-3; 10 positions match TRBD1. V trimming: 6 bases; J trimming: 4 bases; junction bases outside the gene matches: 7. CDR1 DFQATT and CDR2 SNEGSKA come from the germline V gene (reference sequence). The CDR3 runs 14 residues. The CDR3 sequence: CSATGTGVADTQYF. Written as DNA, the CDR3 is TGCAGTGCCACCGGGACAGGGGTAGCAGATACGCAGTATTTT.

This clonotype appeared once. A clone one base away is much larger, so this may be a read error. CDR3 sequence reads: CASSRWKGGNLPLHF. The CDR3 DNA follows: TGTGCCAGCAGCAGGTGGAAGGGAGGTAATTTACCCCTCCACTTT. The chain carries TRBV12-3 or TRBV12-4 and TRBJ1-6; D ambiguous. The CDR3 runs to 15 residues.

This clonotype was detected ten times or more. V gene TRBV5-1 combines with J gene TRBJ2-1, with 10 bases fitting TRBD2. The germline gives CDR1 SGHRS, CDR2 YFSETQ. There are 15 residues in the CDR3. V was clipped by 4 bases and J by 6 bases; unmatched bases: 7. CDR3 sequence: CASSQSSGRINEQFF. The CDR3 DNA sequence: TGCGCCAGCAGCCAATCTAGCGGGAGAATCAATGAGCAGTTCTTC. Filled out from reference TRBV5-1 and TRBJ2-1, the complete variable domain reads KAGVTQTPRYLIKTRGQQVTLSCSPISGHRSVSWYQQTPGQGLQFLFEYFSETQRNKGNFPGRFSGRQFSNSRSEMNVSTLELGDSALYLCASSQSSGRINEQFFGPGTRLTVL.

Only a few counts were recorded for this clonotype. The V gene is TRBV28, the J gene TRBJ2-1; D not certain. Trimming cost V 7 bases and J 0 bases, with 13 bases left between them. CDR1 and CDR2 (germline): MDHEN, SYDVKM. The CDR3 extends over 15 amino acids. The DNA of the CDR3 is TGTGCCAGCATAGCCGCAGCCCTCTCCTACAATGAGCAGTTCTTC. As protein: CASIAAALSYNEQFF.

This clonotype was detected many times. This chain joins TRBV7-2 and TRBJ1-1; possibly TRBD1 for D (6 bases). Trimming took 4 bases from V and 9 from J, leaving 18 bases between them. CDR3 length: 14 amino acids. The germline CDR1 and CDR2 sequences are SGHTA and FQGNSA. As DNA, the CDR3 is TGTGCCAGCAGCTCCCCCCGGGGGGGGCAGAAAGCTTTCTTT. It yields the protein CASSSPRGGQKAFF. Supplemented by reference TRBV7-2 and TRBJ1-1, the full variable domain reads GAGVSQSPSNKVTEKGKDVELRCDPISGHTALYWYRQSLGQGLEFLIYFQGNSAPDKSGLPSDRFSAERTGGSVSTLTIQRTQQEDSAVYLCASSSPRGGQKAFFGQGTRLTVV.

This clonotype was seen many times. This chain connects TRBV7-2 to TRBJ2-1, with D possibly TRBD1 on 6 matching bases. This CDR3 spans 15 amino acids. The germline CDR1 and CDR2 sequences are SGHTA and FQGNSA. Between the trimmed V and J ends, which lost 2 bases and 7 bases, there was a span of 15 bases. CDR3 sequence reads: CASSLIWGTFNEQFF. For the CDR3, the DNA is TGTGCCAGCAGCTTAATCTGGGGGACATTTAATGAGCAGTTCTTC.

Regarding this clonotype: Just one base apart from a much larger clone, this may be a read error. The chain links TRBV7-6 to TRBJ1-4; 10 nucleotides match TRBD1. The CDR3 sequence is 16 residues long. Germline V gives CDR1 SGHVS, CDR2 FNYEAQ. The CDR3 reads CPSSLQPGQGNEKLFF. The CDR3, as DNA: TGTCCCAGCAGTCTACAACCGGGACAGGGGAATGAAAAACTGTTTTTT.

This clonotype was detected many times. V usage is TRBV10-3 and J usage is TRBJ2-1, with D perhaps matching TRBD1 (7 bases). V lost 6 bases to trimming and J lost 2 bases, with 17 bases between them. CDR1 and CDR2 (germline): ENHRY, SYGVKD. The CDR3 has 16 amino acids. CDR3 residues: CAISLVQGGPYNEQFF. In nucleotides, the CDR3 is TGTGCCATCAGCTTAGTTCAGGGGGGCCCCTACAATGAGCAGTTCTTC.

Ten or more counts support this clonotype. The chain employs TRBV5-5 and TRBJ2-7; D is undetermined. This CDR3 is 15 amino acids long. The germline CDR1 and CDR2 sequences are SGHKS and YYEKEE (reference sequence). Deletions cut 0 bases from V and 0 bases from J, with 10 bases between. The CDR3 sequence is CASSLVVSGSYEQYF. The CDR3 nucleotides read TGTGCCAGCAGCTTGGTCGTCAGTGGCTCCTACGAGCAGTACTTC.

This rearrangement joins TRBV10-2 to TRBJ2-7; D may be TRBD2 (7 bases). Trimming removed 10 bases from V and 4 bases from J, with 20 bases in between. The CDR3 is 14 amino acids. The V gene's germline CDR1 is WSHSY and CDR2 SAAADI. CDR3 DNA sequence: TGCGCCACCAAGGGGGGAGCGGGGTGGTACGAGCAGTACTTC. Its protein product is CATKGGAGWYEQYF.

This clonotype was detected ten times or more. This chain connects TRBV6-1 to TRBJ2-6; 9 bases match TRBD1. The CDR3 sequence is 19 residues long. Germline loops: CDR1 MNHNS, CDR2 SASEGT. The V and J ends lost 6 bases and 0 bases, in that order; junction bases with no gene match: 12. Here the CDR3 DNA reads TGTGCCAGCAGAAACGCCCCGGGACAGGGAATCTCTGGGGCCAACGTCCTGACTTTC. This translates into CASRNAPGQGISGANVLTF.

This clonotype has ten or more counts. V is TRBV20-1 and J is TRBJ2-5; 7 bases match TRBD1. The CDR3 length is 15 residues. Germline V gene lookup returns CDR1 DFQATT and CDR2 SNEGSKA (reference sequence). After removal of 0 bases from V and 4 bases from J, the junction contained 8 bases not matched to a gene. This CDR3 reads CSARDHRGGAETQYF. DNA for the CDR3: TGCAGTGCTAGAGATCATAGAGGGGGCGCAGAGACCCAGTACTTC.

This clonotype was detected many times. The V and J genes are TRBV10-3 and TRBJ2-1, with 7 bases that match TRBD2. Germline V CDR1 and CDR2: ENHRY, SYGVKD. J gave up 6 bases and V 10 bases, and 9 bases lay outside the gene matches. The CDR3 has 13 amino acids. The CDR3 DNA follows: TGTGCCACCGCCGTCGGGGGGATCAATGAGCAGTTCTTC. Amino acid sequence: CATAVGGINEQFF.

This clonotype was seen at least ten times. The chain joins TRBV5-1 to TRBJ2-3; perhaps TRBD1 as D (5 bases). Trimming removed 4 bases from V and 3 bases from J, with 12 bases in between. The CDR3 is 14 residues long. Germline V gives CDR1 SGHRS, CDR2 YFSETQ. CDR3 residues: CASSRDQGTDTQYF. CDR3 bases: TGCGCCAGCAGCCGAGATCAGGGAACAGATACGCAGTATTTT.